The text below deals with one T cell receptor beta chain. This sample stems from a study of blood T cell repertoires in COVID-19. Background on the study: The United States, Italy and Spain were the sources of the acute and convalescent COVID-19 samples. PBMCs, B-cell-depleted T cells, or T cells were the source of the cDNA or gDNA that made up the material.

Profiled with immunoSEQ multiplex PCR; TCRdb holds only in-frame clones, not every one. The sample consists of 200,000 to 250,000 clones, approximately 82% of them appearing once. The CDR3 contains 12 residues. The V and J ends lost 3 bases and 2 bases respectively, with 4 bases between them. Germline V gene data show CDR1 as SNHLY and CDR2 as FYNNEI. The source of this sequence is a woman older than 75 with active or convalescent COVID-19. The chain carries TRBV2 and TRBJ1-2; no reliable D call. The material sequenced was peripheral blood. The CDR3 region is CASSDKNYGYTF. The DNA for the CDR3 is TGTGCCAGCAGTGACAAAAACTATGGCTACACCTTC. The full variable domain, with the rest looked up from reference TRBV2 and TRBJ1-2, is EPEVTQTPSHQVTQMGQEVILRCVPISNHLYFYWYRQILGQKVEFLVSFYNNEISEKSEIFDDQFSVERPDGSNFTLKIRSTKLEDSAMYFCASSDKNYGYTFGSGTRLTVV.